Following are 19 T cell receptor beta chains from one sample sequenced in a study of OX40 agonist ivuxolimab in advanced cancers. The method was immunoSEQ multiplex PCR; TCRdb's version includes in-frame clones alone and lacks a portion of them. The sample lists about 100,000 clones, about nine tenths occurring once. The sequencing used CD4+ or CD8+ T cells sorted from blood, collected in a trial of the OX40 agonist ivuxolimab. Receptors originate from an adult with an advanced solid tumor such as melanoma, head and neck, liver or kidney cancer.

V gene TRBV2 combines with J gene TRBJ2-1, with D perhaps TRBD1 (6 bases). The CDR3 runs 15 residues. CDR1 is SNHLY, CDR2 FYNNEI, per germline. Trimming took 7 bases from V and 3 from J, leaving 16 bases between them. In DNA, the CDR3 is TGTGCCAGCAAGAAGACGGGACACTTCTACAATGAGCAGTTCTTC. This encodes CASKKTGHFYNEQFF.

The V gene is TRBV11-1, the J gene TRBJ2-3; TRBD2 matches at 13 bases. The CDR3 consists of 14 residues. Germline V CDR1 and CDR2: SGHAT, FQDESV (reference sequence). V was clipped by 5 bases and J by 9 bases; unmatched bases: 5. The CDR3 region has the DNA TGTGCCAGCAGCACCGGACTAGCGGGAGAAACGCAGTATTTT. It specifies CASSTGLAGETQYF.

The chain employs TRBV28 and TRBJ2-5, with D perhaps matching TRBD1 or TRBD2 (6 bases each). Trimming shortened V by 6 bases and J by 1 base, and 9 bases separated the two germline ends. Germline CDR1 MDHEN, CDR2 SYDVKM. This CDR3 is built from 13 residues. The CDR3 region is CASRGGRQETQYF. CDR3 coding DNA: TGTGCCAGCAGAGGGGGGCGCCAAGAGACCCAGTACTTC.

The chain is built from TRBV2 and TRBJ1-4; TRBD1 agrees at 10 bases. After removal of 4 bases from V and 8 bases from J, the junction contained 4 bases not matched to a gene. The CDR3 totals 14 residues. Looked up from germline, CDR1 is SNHLY and CDR2 is FYNNEI. This CDR3 reads CASSGQGAAEKLFF. In nucleotides, the CDR3 is TGTGCCAGCAGTGGACAGGGGGCAGCGGAAAAACTGTTTTTT. Based on the CDR3 plus reference TRBV2 and TRBJ1-4, the full variable domain is EPEVTQTPSHQVTQMGQEVILRCVPISNHLYFYWYRQILGQKVEFLVSFYNNEISEKSEIFDDQFSVERPDGSNFTLKIRSTKLEDSAMYFCASSGQGAAEKLFFGSGTQLSVL.

This chain joins TRBV20-1 and TRBJ2-7; the D is unclear. V was pared by 6 bases and J by 6 bases, with 12 bases between. This CDR3 is 11 amino acids long. The germline CDR1 and CDR2 sequences are DFQATT and SNEGSKA (reference sequence). This chain's CDR3 is CSATQLTEQYF. CDR3 DNA: TGCAGTGCCACCCAACTGACCGAGCAGTACTTC.

This chain connects TRBV11-1 to TRBJ2-1; TRBD1 might be the D (6 bases). This CDR3 has 15 residues. V was trimmed by 2 bases and J by 7 bases, leaving 15 bases between them. The V gene's germline CDR1 is SGHAT and CDR2 FQDESV (reference sequence). The CDR3 here is CASSLRTQGKNEQFF. CDR3 DNA sequence: TGTGCCAGCAGCTTACGGACACAGGGTAAAAATGAGCAGTTCTTC.

The J gene is TRBJ2-7, the V gene TRBV7-2, with D unclear. This CDR3 region has 13 residues. Germline V CDR1 and CDR2: SGHTA, FQGNSA. V was clipped by 0 bases and J by 5 bases, with 8 bases between them. Here the CDR3 DNA reads TGTGCCAGCAGCTTAGCAGGGCTCAACGAGCAGTACTTC. This encodes CASSLAGLNEQYF.

The sample holds one count of this clone. The chain joins TRBV11-3 to TRBJ2-6, with TRBD1 matching 7 bases. CDR1 is SGHNT and CDR2 is YENEEA in the germline V gene. The CDR3 is made up of 15 amino acids. The ends lost 5 bases at V and 1 base at J; junction bases unmatched: 2. The CDR3 protein is CASSPQGSGANVLTF. The CDR3 bases are TGTGCCAGCAGCCCACAGGGGTCTGGGGCCAACGTCCTGACTTTC. Filled out from reference TRBV11-3 and TRBJ2-6, the complete variable domain reads EAGVVQSPRYKIIEKKQPVAFWCNPISGHNTLYWYLQNLGQGPELLIRYENEEAVDDSQLPKDRFSAERLKGVDSTLKIQPAELGDSAVYLCASSPQGSGANVLTFGAGSRLTVL.

The chain uses TRBV18 and TRBJ1-1; D is undetermined. This CDR3 contains 14 residues. Trimming left V 3 bases short and J 0 bases short, with 8 bases between. The V gene's germline CDR1 is KGHSH and CDR2 LQKENI. CDR3 protein: CASSPAAMNTEAFF. CDR3 bases: TGTGCCAGCTCACCGGCGGCCATGAACACTGAAGCTTTCTTT.

The CDR3 is CASSSTGAGTEAFF. DNA for the CDR3: TGTGCCAGCAGTTCGACAGGCGCTGGGACTGAAGCTTTCTTT. The V gene is TRBV6-1, the J gene TRBJ1-1; the D gene is possibly TRBD1 (6 bases). The ends were cut back, 5 bases at V and 5 bases at J, with 15 bases in the middle. The length of the CDR3 is 14 residues. Germline V gives CDR1 MNHNS, CDR2 SASEGT.

A word on this clone: At the DNA level, this CDR3 is encoded by other sequences in the same sample as well. In DNA, the CDR3 is TGTGCCAGCAGTGGGGTGGGCACTGAAGCTTTCTTT. This translates into CASSGVGTEAFF. This chain links TRBV6-5 with TRBJ1-1; D unresolved. The germline V and J ends were trimmed by 5 bases and 4 bases, with 8 bases remaining between them. Per germline, CDR1 MNHEY and CDR2 SVGAGI. The length of the CDR3 is 12 residues.

The genes are TRBV6-5 and TRBJ2-1, with D possibly being TRBD1 or TRBD2 (5 bases each). With 6 bases removed from V and 4 bases from J, the gap between germline ends came to 16 bases. This CDR3 region has 15 residues. CDR1 is MNHEY, CDR2 SVGAGI, per germline. In DNA form, the CDR3 reads TGTGCCAGCAGGAATAGGAAGGGGAGATACAATGAGCAGTTCTTC. It is translated as CASRNRKGRYNEQFF.

The chain uses TRBV30 and TRBJ2-7; D gene uncertain. In germline, CDR1 is GTSNPN, CDR2 SVGIG (reference sequence). The CDR3 runs 12 residues. The V gene lost 1 base and the J gene lost 3 bases, with 7 bases spanning the gap. CDR3 sequence (DNA): TGTGCCTGGAGTGGCTCGGGCTACGAGCAGTACTTC. Translated, it gives CAWSGSGYEQYF.

The chain combines TRBV14 with TRBJ1-1, with D maybe TRBD1 (6 bases). Germline-derived CDR1 and CDR2 are SGHDN and FVKESK. V lost 4 bases, J lost 8 bases, and 8 bases lay in between. CDR3 length: 11 residues. The CDR3 coding sequence is TGTGCCAGCAGCCTAGGACAGGAAGCTTTCTTT. This codes for CASSLGQEAFF.

The gene calls are TRBV5-4 and TRBJ2-3; 8 bases agree with TRBD2. The CDR3 sequence is 15 residues long. V trimming: 1 base; J trimming: 2 bases; junction bases outside the gene matches: 3. Germline assignment: CDR1 SGHNT and CDR2 YYREEE (reference sequence). CDR3 residues: CASSLPGGHTDTQYF. The CDR3 DNA follows: TGTGCCAGCAGCTTGCCGGGAGGGCACACAGATACGCAGTATTTT.

The chain is built from TRBV30 and TRBJ2-1; 12 bases align to TRBD1. The CDR3 extends over 14 amino acids. Germline CDR1 is GTSNPN and CDR2 is SVGIG (reference sequence). The ends lost 1 base at V and 9 bases at J; junction bases unmatched: 4. The CDR3 sequence: CAWSAGTGGSEQFF. The CDR3 nucleotides are TGTGCCTGGAGTGCCGGGACAGGGGGCAGTGAGCAGTTCTTC.

The rearrangement joins TRBV6-8 to TRBJ2-7; D gene unclear. Trimming removed 5 bases at V and 6 bases at J, with 14 bases between. Germline assignment: CDR1 MNHGY and CDR2 SAAAGT. The CDR3 consists of 13 residues. CDR3 in amino acids: CASSLESWGEQYF. In nucleotides, the CDR3 is TGTGCCAGCAGTCTAGAGTCCTGGGGCGAGCAGTACTTC.

The rearrangement uses TRBV27 and TRBJ1-5, with a weak D call TRBD1 (5 bases). CDR3 length equals 16 residues. V gave up 9 bases and J gave up 0 bases, with 18 bases separating them. CDR1 MNHEY and CDR2 SMNVEV come from the germline V gene (reference sequence). The CDR3 is CARRGRRYYSNQPQHF. CDR3 in DNA: TGTGCCAGACGGGGCAGGCGCTATTATAGCAATCAGCCCCAGCATTTT.

V usage is TRBV28 and J usage is TRBJ2-3; 12 bases are a match to TRBD2. The CDR3 extends over 17 amino acids. Germline CDR1 and CDR2: MDHEN and SYDVKM. J was trimmed by 5 bases and V by 6 bases; bases with no gene match: 12. For the CDR3, the DNA is TGTGCCAGCAGCCCTATCCTCCTAGCGGGAGGGGAAGATACGCAGTATTTT. Amino acids: CASSPILLAGGEDTQYF.